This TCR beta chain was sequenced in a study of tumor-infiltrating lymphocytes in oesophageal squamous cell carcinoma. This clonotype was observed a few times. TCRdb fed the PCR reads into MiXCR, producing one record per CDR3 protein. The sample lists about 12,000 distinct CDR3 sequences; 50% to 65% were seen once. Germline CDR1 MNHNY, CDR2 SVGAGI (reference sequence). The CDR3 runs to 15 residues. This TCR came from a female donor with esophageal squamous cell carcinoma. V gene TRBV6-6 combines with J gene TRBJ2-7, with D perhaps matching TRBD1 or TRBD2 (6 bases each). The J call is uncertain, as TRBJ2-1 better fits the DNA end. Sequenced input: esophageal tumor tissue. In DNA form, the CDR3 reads TGTGCCAGCAGAAGGGGGGCCCCCTCTTACAATGAGCAGTTCTTC. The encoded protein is CASRRGAPSYNEQFF.